Shown below are 30 T cell receptor beta chains from a single sample sequenced in a study of OX40 agonist ivuxolimab in advanced cancers. Method: immunoSEQ multiplex PCR; TCRdb's copy keeps in-frame clones and lacks some. The sample has tens of thousands of clones, roughly 84% seen once. Sample: CD4+ or CD8+ T cells sorted from blood, taken in a trial of the OX40 agonist ivuxolimab. Receptors originate from an adult with an advanced solid tumor such as melanoma, head and neck, liver or kidney cancer.

This clone appeared once. The gene calls are TRBV15 and TRBJ2-2; D gene ambiguous. The CDR3 length is 11 residues. V was pared by 8 bases and J by 3 bases, with 4 bases between. Germline V CDR1 and CDR2: LNHNV, YYDKDF (reference sequence). The CDR3 spells CATGYTGELFF. DNA for the CDR3: TGTGCCACCGGTTACACCGGGGAGCTGTTTTTT. The full variable domain, in which reference TRBV15 and TRBJ2-2 provide the parts outside the CDR3, is DAMVIQNPRYQVTQFGKPVTLSCSQTLNHNVMYWYQQKSSQAPKLLFHYYDKDFNNEADTPDNFQSRRPNTSFCFLDIRSPGLGDTAMYLCATGYTGELFFGEGSRLTVL.

As for this clone: One end of the junction is discordant with germline, which a read error may explain. V usage is TRBV18 and J usage is TRBJ1-1, with D possibly matching TRBD1 (5 bases). The CDR3 loop spans 14 amino acids. The germline V gene has CDR1 KGHSH and CDR2 LQKENI. CDR3 amino acids: CASSPQRGNTEAFF. The CDR3 coding sequence is TGTGCCAGCTCTCCACAGAGGGGGAACACTGAAGCTTTCTTT.

J is TRBJ2-3 and V is TRBV29-1; the D is unclear. Germline CDR1 and CDR2: SQVTM and ANQGSEA. The CDR3 totals 13 residues. V was pared by 4 bases and J by 4 bases, with 12 bases between. This chain's CDR3 is CSVVSSNADTQYF. The CDR3 coding sequence is TGCAGCGTTGTTTCTAGTAACGCAGATACGCAGTATTTT.

This clone was counted between two and nine times. The J gene is TRBJ1-1, the V gene TRBV5-6; weak D call: TRBD1 (5 bases). CDR1 is SGHDT and CDR2 is YYEEEE in the germline V gene. CDR3 length equals 14 residues. V was trimmed by 5 bases and J by 1 base, leaving 12 bases between them. The CDR3 nucleotides are TGTGCCAGCAGAAGGGAGGGACGGAACACTGAAGCTTTCTTT. Its translation is CASRREGRNTEAFF.

The chain links TRBV29-1 to TRBJ2-5, with 10 positions matching TRBD2. V was pared by 0 bases and J by 3 bases, with 7 bases of the junction left unmatched. This CDR3 comprises 16 residues. Per the germline V gene, CDR1 is SQVTM and CDR2 is ANQGSEA. CDR3 bases: TGCAGCGTTGAAGAGCGCCGGCTAGCGGGGGAAGAGACCCAGTACTTC. Translation gives CSVEERRLAGEETQYF.

The chain uses TRBV4-1 and TRBJ2-5; 10 nucleotides agree with TRBD2. V lost 2 bases and J lost 4; bases outside the gene matches: 1. CDR3 size: 14 residues. Germline values: CDR1 MGHRA, CDR2 YSYEKL. CDR3 bases: TGCGCCAGCAGCCAAATAGCGGGGGGAGAGACCCAGTACTTC. Protein: CASSQIAGGETQYF.

The chain recombines TRBV18 with TRBJ2-5; 7 bases fit TRBD1. The trim removed 4 bases at V and 4 bases at J, leaving 6 bases unmatched. Germline V gene lookup returns CDR1 KGHSH and CDR2 LQKENI. The CDR3 has 14 amino acids. The CDR3 spells CASSRQRGRETQYF. As DNA, the CDR3 is TGTGCCAGCTCACGCCAGAGGGGGCGAGAGACCCAGTACTTC.

The chain employs TRBV7-6 and TRBJ2-1, with 8 bases lining up with TRBD1. V gave up 5 bases and J gave up 4 bases; unmatched junction bases: 7. The CDR3 length is 15 residues. Germline V gene sequence: CDR1 SGHVS, CDR2 FNYEAQ. CDR3 nucleotide sequence: TGTGCCAGCAGCCCCAGGACAGGGCTTTACAATGAGCAGTTCTTC. Translation gives CASSPRTGLYNEQFF.

Of note for this clone: An end of the junction differs from the germline gene, which may be a read error. The chain employs TRBV6-6 and TRBJ2-1; 9 nucleotides align to TRBD1. CDR3 length: 11 amino acids. Germline V gene sequence: CDR1 MNHNY, CDR2 SVGAGI (reference sequence). The CDR3 sequence: CASSTGTGCLF. CDR3 sequence (DNA): TGTGCCAGCAGTACCGGGACAGGGTGTCTCTTC.

The V gene is TRBV19, the J gene TRBJ1-1; a weak D match, TRBD1 (5 bases). V was shortened by 6 bases and J by 5 bases, with 16 bases between the two germline ends. Germline loops: CDR1 LNHDA, CDR2 SQIVND (reference sequence). The CDR3 is made up of 14 amino acids. The CDR3 loop reads CASRTSYEGTEAFF. The DNA for the CDR3 is TGTGCCAGTAGAACCTCCTATGAGGGGACTGAAGCTTTCTTT.

This clone was seen just once. The chain carries TRBV5-1 and TRBJ2-7; 7 nucleotides line up with TRBD1. The CDR3 spans 15 residues. The trim removed 4 bases at V and 4 bases at J, leaving 11 bases unmatched. Germline V gene sequence: CDR1 SGHRS, CDR2 YFSETQ. In nucleotides, the CDR3 is TGCGCCAGCAGCATACAGGGGAGATCCCAGTACGAGCAGTACTTC. Translated: CASSIQGRSQYEQYF.

This clone was observed a handful of times. The chain employs TRBV5-5 and TRBJ2-3; TRBD1 agrees at 8 bases. The CDR3 is 20 amino acids. The germline V gene encodes CDR1 SGHKS and CDR2 YYEKEE (reference sequence). The V gene end was trimmed by 0 bases and the J gene end by 4 bases; junction bases not matched to a gene: 19. CDR3 sequence: CASSLEVLARGRLSADTQYF. DNA of the CDR3: TGTGCCAGCAGCTTGGAGGTTTTGGCCAGGGGGCGGTTGTCGGCAGATACGCAGTATTTT.

This clone was observed a handful of times. The V call is TRBV7-8, the J call TRBJ2-7; D is uncertain. Germline CDR1 and CDR2: SGHVS and FQNEAQ. V lost 1 base, J lost 8 bases, and 15 bases lay in between. This CDR3 has 14 residues. CDR3 coding DNA: TGTGCCAGCAGCTTAGACACCCCCAGGCCCAAGCAGTACTTC. It codes for CASSLDTPRPKQYF.

The chain joins TRBV5-1 to TRBJ2-1, with no clear D. The germline V gene encodes CDR1 SGHRS and CDR2 YFSETQ. V dropped 4 bases and J dropped 0 bases, with 14 bases sitting between them. The CDR3 is 16 residues long. The CDR3 sequence is CASSEIRPNSYNEQFF. In DNA form, the CDR3 reads TGCGCCAGCAGCGAAATTAGGCCCAACTCCTACAATGAGCAGTTCTTC.

This sequence joins TRBV4-1 and TRBJ2-5, with a tentative D call TRBD2 (6 bases). Germline loops: CDR1 MGHRA, CDR2 YSYEKL. The CDR3 sequence is 15 residues long. Trimming stripped 4 bases from V and 4 bases from J, with 16 bases between. Here the CDR3 reads CASSLAGGDLETQYF. CDR3 coding DNA: TGCGCCAGCAGCCTCGCAGGAGGGGATCTAGAGACCCAGTACTTC.

J is TRBJ2-7 and V is TRBV10-1, with D possibly being TRBD1 or TRBD2 (6 bases each). V dropped 3 bases and J dropped 0 bases, with 9 bases sitting between them. Germline assignment: CDR1 WNHNN and CDR2 SYGVQD (reference sequence). The CDR3 totals 14 residues. The CDR3 protein is CASSEGGPSYEQYF. The DNA for the CDR3 is TGCGCCAGCAGTGAAGGGGGGCCCTCCTACGAGCAGTACTTC.

The rearrangement uses TRBV5-4 and TRBJ2-4; TRBD1 matches 9 bases. V shed 2 bases and J 7 bases; nucleotides not matched to a gene: 7. From germline, CDR1 is SGHNT and CDR2 YYREEE (reference sequence). This CDR3 comprises 15 residues. The CDR3, as DNA: TGTGCCAGCAGCTTAGCGGGACAGGGTCGGAACATTCAGTACTTC. This sequence encodes CASSLAGQGRNIQYF.

The rearrangement joins TRBV28 to TRBJ1-1; D is undetermined. The CDR3 sequence is 15 residues long. V lost 7 bases and J 4 bases, leaving 19 bases between the germline ends. Germline-derived CDR1 and CDR2 are MDHEN and SYDVKM. CDR3 coding DNA: TGTGCCAGCACCACCCGAGGAGGGAGGACCACTGAAGCTTTCTTT. It encodes CASTTRGGRTTEAFF.

V and J are TRBV6-1 and TRBJ2-1; no reliable D call. This CDR3 is built from 13 residues. CDR1 MNHNS and CDR2 SASEGT come from the germline V gene. Trimming removed 8 bases from V and 7 bases from J, with 15 bases in between. CDR3 in DNA: TGTGCCAGCGTGGTCTTAGTGGGAAATGAGCAGTTCTTC. Amino acids: CASVVLVGNEQFF.

The rearrangement joins TRBV10-2 to TRBJ1-1; TRBD1 aligns across 9 bases. This CDR3 spans 14 amino acids. Trimming at V came to 6 bases and at J to 6 bases, leaving 8 bases not matched to a gene. Germline V gene lookup returns CDR1 WSHSY and CDR2 SAAADI. The chain's CDR3 is CASSLTGGKAEAFF. The DNA for the CDR3 is TGCGCCAGCAGCTTGACAGGGGGAAAGGCTGAAGCTTTCTTT.

This clone was seen a single time. Here the CDR3 DNA reads TGCAGCGCGGGACAGGGATACGACGAGCAGTACTTC. As protein: CSAGQGYDEQYF. V is TRBV29-1 and J is TRBJ2-7, with 9 positions matching TRBD1. The CDR3 loop spans 12 amino acids. Per germline, CDR1 SQVTM and CDR2 ANQGSEA. Unmatched junction bases numbered 6, after V lost 7 bases and J lost 5 bases.

The J gene is TRBJ2-7, the V gene TRBV5-1; D tentatively reads TRBD1 or TRBD2 (5 bases each). Germline loops: CDR1 SGHRS, CDR2 YFSETQ. Trimming left V 4 bases short and J 6 bases short, with 14 bases between. The CDR3 extends over 13 amino acids. As DNA, the CDR3 is TGCGCCAGCAGCCTCGGGTCTGGGGGCGAGCAGTACTTC. Translated: CASSLGSGGEQYF.

The chain carries TRBV6-5 and TRBJ1-5; 7 bases align to TRBD1. V lost 4 bases and J lost 6; bases outside the gene matches: 3. The length of the CDR3 is 13 residues. CDR1 is MNHEY, CDR2 SVGAGI, per germline. The CDR3 spells CASSSDRVQPQHF. The CDR3 bases are TGTGCCAGCAGTTCCGACAGGGTTCAGCCCCAGCATTTT.

Worth noting for this clone: Different DNA sequences within this sample yield the same CDR3. The DNA for the CDR3 is TGTGCCAGCAGTCCACTATTCGAAGCGGGGGCGCCTCAGGGGACGCAGTATTTT. Amino acid sequence: CASSPLFEAGAPQGTQYF. This chain links TRBV27 with TRBJ2-3; TRBD2 matches 8 bases. V dropped 5 bases and J dropped 9; count of bases not matched to a gene: 22. The CDR3 spans 18 residues. Germline CDR1 and CDR2: MNHEY and SMNVEV (reference sequence).

This rearrangement joins TRBV7-2 to TRBJ1-6; unclear D gene. Trimming shortened V by 5 bases and J by 9 bases, and 17 bases separated the two germline ends. Looked up from germline, CDR1 is SGHTA and CDR2 is FQGNSA. CDR3 length: 15 amino acids. CDR3 nucleotide sequence: TGTGCCAGCAGCCTGCAATTTGGGTTATTTTCACCCCTCCACTTT. Amino acid sequence: CASSLQFGLFSPLHF.

The chain joins TRBV7-2 to TRBJ1-6; 8 bases align to TRBD1. This CDR3 comprises 14 residues. J gave up 7 bases and V 3 bases, and 2 bases lay outside the gene matches. Germline assignment: CDR1 SGHTA and CDR2 FQGNSA. This chain's CDR3 is CASSFTGGNSPLHF. The CDR3 DNA sequence: TGTGCCAGCAGCTTTACAGGGGGAAATTCACCCCTCCACTTT.

This chain links TRBV14 with TRBJ2-1; 15 bases match TRBD2. This CDR3 has 13 amino acids. The V gene end was trimmed by 4 bases and the J gene end by 16 bases; junction bases not matched to a gene: 5. CDR1 and CDR2 (germline): SGHDN, FVKESK. CDR3: CASSRTSGGALFF. The DNA of the CDR3 is TGTGCCAGCAGCCGGACTAGCGGGGGGGCCTTATTCTTC. The complete variable domain, with remaining parts taken from reference TRBV14 and TRBJ2-1, reads EAGVTQFPSHSVIEKGQTVTLRCDPISGHDNLYWYRRVMGKEIKFLLHFVKESKQDESGMPNNRFLAERTGGTYSTLKVQPAELEDSGVYFCASSRTSGGALFFGPGTRLTVL.

The CDR3 region has the DNA TGTGCCAGCAGCTTTCAGGCGCGCGGGGAGCTGTTTTTT. This translates into CASSFQARGELFF. This chain uses TRBV5-5 with TRBJ2-2; D is ambiguous. V was pared by 2 bases and J by 7 bases, with 9 bases between. CDR3 length: 13 residues. The germline CDR1 and CDR2 sequences are SGHKS and YYEKEE (reference sequence).

This clone occurred a few times. CDR3 residues: CASGGGYTF. DNA for the CDR3: TGTGCCAGTGGGGGAGGCTACACCTTC. The chain has TRBV19 and TRBJ1-2; perhaps TRBD1 as D (5 bases). V lost 8 bases to trimming and J lost 8 bases, with 6 bases between them. The CDR3 spans 9 residues. Germline lookup yields CDR1 LNHDA and CDR2 SQIVND (reference sequence). Full variable domain (rest looked up from reference TRBV19 and TRBJ1-2): DGGITQSPKYLFRKEGQNVTLSCEQNLNHDAMYWYRQDPGQGLRLIYYSQIVNDFQKGDIAEGYSVSREKKESFPLTVTSAQKNPTAFYLCASGGGYTFGSGTRLTVV.

The chain combines TRBV7-9 with TRBJ2-3; 14 nucleotides line up with TRBD2. This CDR3 is built from 18 residues. CDR1 and CDR2 (germline): SEHNR, FQNEAQ (reference sequence). Trimming cost V 5 bases and J 0 bases; bases outside gene matches: 7. For the CDR3, the DNA is TGTGCCAGCAGCCCAGGACTAGCGGGGGGTAAAAGCACAGATACGCAGTATTTT. It encodes CASSPGLAGGKSTDTQYF. Filled out from reference TRBV7-9 and TRBJ2-3, the complete variable domain reads DTGVSQNPRHKITKRGQNVTFRCDPISEHNRLYWYRQTLGQGPEFLTYFQNEAQLEKSRLLSDRFSAERPKGSFSTLEIQRTEQGDSAMYLCASSPGLAGGKSTDTQYFGPGTRLTVL.